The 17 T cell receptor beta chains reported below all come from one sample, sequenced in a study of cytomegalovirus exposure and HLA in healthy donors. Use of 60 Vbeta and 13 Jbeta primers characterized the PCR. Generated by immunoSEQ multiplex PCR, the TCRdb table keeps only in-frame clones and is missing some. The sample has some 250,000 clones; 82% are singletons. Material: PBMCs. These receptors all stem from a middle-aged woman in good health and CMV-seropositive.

The CDR3 protein is CASSVGLAEYNEQFF. In DNA, the CDR3 is TGTGCCAGCAGCGTAGGGCTAGCGGAGTACAATGAGCAGTTCTTC. The rearrangement uses TRBV9 and TRBJ2-1; 7 bases are shared with TRBD2. This CDR3 has 15 residues. Germline CDR1 reads SGDLS; CDR2 reads YYNGEE. With V trimmed by 0 bases and J by 4 bases, 4 bases remained unmatched.

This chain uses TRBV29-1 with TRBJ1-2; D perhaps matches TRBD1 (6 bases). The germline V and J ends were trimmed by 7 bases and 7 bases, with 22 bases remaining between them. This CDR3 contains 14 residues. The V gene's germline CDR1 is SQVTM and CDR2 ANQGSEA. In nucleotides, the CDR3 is TGCAGCGCTACCGGGCAGGGGCGCGGAGTTGGCTACACCTTC. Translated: CSATGQGRGVGYTF.

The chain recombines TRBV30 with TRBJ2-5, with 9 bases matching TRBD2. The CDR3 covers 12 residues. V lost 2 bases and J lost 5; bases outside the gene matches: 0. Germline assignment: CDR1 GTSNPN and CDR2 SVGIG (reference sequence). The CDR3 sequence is CAWSTSGETQYF. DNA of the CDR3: TGTGCCTGGAGTACTAGCGGGGAGACCCAGTACTTC.

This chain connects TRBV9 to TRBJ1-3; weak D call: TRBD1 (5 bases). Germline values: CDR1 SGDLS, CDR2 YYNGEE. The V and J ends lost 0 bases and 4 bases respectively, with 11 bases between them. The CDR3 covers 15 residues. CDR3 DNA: TGTGCCAGCAGCGTAGCTCAGGGCACGGGAAACACCATATATTTT. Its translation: CASSVAQGTGNTIYF.

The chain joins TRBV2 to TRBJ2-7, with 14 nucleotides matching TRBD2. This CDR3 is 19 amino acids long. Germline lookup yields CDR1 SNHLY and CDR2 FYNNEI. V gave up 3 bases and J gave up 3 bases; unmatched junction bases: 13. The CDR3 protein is CASSETAPGLAGEFYEQYF. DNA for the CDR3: TGTGCCAGCAGTGAGACAGCTCCGGGACTAGCGGGAGAATTCTACGAGCAGTACTTC.

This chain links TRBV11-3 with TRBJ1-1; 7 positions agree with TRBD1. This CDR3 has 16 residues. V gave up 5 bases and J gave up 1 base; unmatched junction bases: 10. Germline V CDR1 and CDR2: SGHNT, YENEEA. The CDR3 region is CASSPEGQVPNTEAFF. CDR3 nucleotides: TGTGCCAGCAGCCCTGAAGGACAGGTCCCGAACACTGAAGCTTTCTTT.

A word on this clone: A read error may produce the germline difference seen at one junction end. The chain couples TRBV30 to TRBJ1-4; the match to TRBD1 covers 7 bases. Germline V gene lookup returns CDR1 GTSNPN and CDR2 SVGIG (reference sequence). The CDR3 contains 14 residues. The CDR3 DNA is TGTGCCTGGGGTGTTAAACAGGGGAATGAAAAACTGTTTTTT. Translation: CAWGVKQGNEKLFF. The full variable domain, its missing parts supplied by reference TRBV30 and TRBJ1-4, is SQTIHQWPATLVQPVGSPLSLECTVEGTSNPNLYWYRQAAGRGLQLLFYSVGIGQISSEVPQNLSASRPQDRQFILSSKKLLLSDSGFYLCAWGVKQGNEKLFFGSGTQLSVL.

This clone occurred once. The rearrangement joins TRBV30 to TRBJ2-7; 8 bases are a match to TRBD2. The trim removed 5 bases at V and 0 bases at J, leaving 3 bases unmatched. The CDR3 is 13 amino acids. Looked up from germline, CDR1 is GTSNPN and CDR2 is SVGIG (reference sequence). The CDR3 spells CAWDSGVSYEQYF. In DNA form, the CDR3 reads TGTGCCTGGGATAGCGGGGTCTCCTACGAGCAGTACTTC. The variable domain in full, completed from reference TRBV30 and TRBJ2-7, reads SQTIHQWPATLVQPVGSPLSLECTVEGTSNPNLYWYRQAAGRGLQLLFYSVGIGQISSEVPQNLSASRPQDRQFILSSKKLLLSDSGFYLCAWDSGVSYEQYFGPGTRLTVT.

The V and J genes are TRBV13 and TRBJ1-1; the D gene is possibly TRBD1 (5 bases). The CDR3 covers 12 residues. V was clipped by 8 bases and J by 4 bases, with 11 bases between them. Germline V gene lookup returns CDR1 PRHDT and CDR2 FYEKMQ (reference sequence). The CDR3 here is CASDRRSTEAFF. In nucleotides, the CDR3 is TGTGCCAGCGACAGAAGGAGCACTGAAGCTTTCTTT.

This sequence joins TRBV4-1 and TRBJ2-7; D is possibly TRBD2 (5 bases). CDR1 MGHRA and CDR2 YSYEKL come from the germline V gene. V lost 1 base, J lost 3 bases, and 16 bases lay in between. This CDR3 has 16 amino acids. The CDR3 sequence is CASSQVASLSNYEQYF. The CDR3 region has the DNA TGCGCCAGCAGCCAAGTCGCTAGCTTATCAAACTACGAGCAGTACTTC.

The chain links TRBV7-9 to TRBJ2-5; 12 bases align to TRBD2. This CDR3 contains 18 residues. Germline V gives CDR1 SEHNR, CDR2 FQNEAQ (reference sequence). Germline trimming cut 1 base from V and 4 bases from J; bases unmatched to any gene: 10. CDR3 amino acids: CASSLGYRLAGVSETQYF. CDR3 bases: TGTGCCAGCAGCTTAGGGTATCGACTAGCGGGAGTATCAGAGACCCAGTACTTC.

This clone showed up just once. The CDR3 bases are TGTGCCAGCAGTTCCACGGGACATAGGTACACTGAAGCTTTCTTT. It translates to CASSSTGHRYTEAFF. The chain has TRBV27 and TRBJ1-1, with D tentatively TRBD1 (6 bases). V lost 4 bases and J 3 bases, leaving 15 bases between the germline ends. The length of the CDR3 is 15 residues. Germline loops: CDR1 MNHEY, CDR2 SMNVEV (reference sequence).

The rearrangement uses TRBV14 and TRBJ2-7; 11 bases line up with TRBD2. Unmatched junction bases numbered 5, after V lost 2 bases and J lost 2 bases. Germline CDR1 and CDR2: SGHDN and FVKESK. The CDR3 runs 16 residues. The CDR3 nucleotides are TGTGCCAGCAGCCAACTAGGGACTAGCGGAGCCTACGAGCAGTACTTC. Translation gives CASSQLGTSGAYEQYF.

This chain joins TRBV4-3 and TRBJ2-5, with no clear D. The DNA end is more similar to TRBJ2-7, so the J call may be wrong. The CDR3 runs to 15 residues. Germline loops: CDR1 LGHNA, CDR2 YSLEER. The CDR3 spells CASSQESGKLYEQYF. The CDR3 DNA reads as TGCGCCAGCAGCCAAGAGTCAGGAAAGTTGTACGAGCAGTACTTC.

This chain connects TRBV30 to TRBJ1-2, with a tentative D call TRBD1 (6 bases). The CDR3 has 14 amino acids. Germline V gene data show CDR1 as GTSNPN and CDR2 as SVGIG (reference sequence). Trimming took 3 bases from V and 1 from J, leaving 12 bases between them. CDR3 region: CAWRPDRLNYGYTF. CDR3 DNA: TGTGCCTGGAGACCCGACAGGCTTAACTATGGCTACACCTTC.

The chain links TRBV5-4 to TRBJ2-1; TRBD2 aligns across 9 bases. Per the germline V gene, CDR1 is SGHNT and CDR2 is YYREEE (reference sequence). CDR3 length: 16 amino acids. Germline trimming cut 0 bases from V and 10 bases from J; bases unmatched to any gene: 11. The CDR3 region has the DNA TGTGCCAGCAGCTTGGAGGGGCGGGGGGGTGCGGGCGAGCAGTTCTTC. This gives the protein CASSLEGRGGAGEQFF. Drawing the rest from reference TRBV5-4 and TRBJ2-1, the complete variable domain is ETGVTQSPTHLIKTRGQQVTLRCSSQSGHNTVSWYQQALGQGPQFIFQYYREEENGRGNFPPRFSGLQFPNYSSELNVNALELDDSALYLCASSLEGRGGAGEQFFGPGTRLTVL.

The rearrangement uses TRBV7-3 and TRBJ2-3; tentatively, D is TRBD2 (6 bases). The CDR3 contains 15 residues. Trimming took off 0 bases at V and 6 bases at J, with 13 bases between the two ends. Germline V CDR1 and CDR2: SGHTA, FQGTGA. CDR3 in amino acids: CASSLTGMAGDTQYF. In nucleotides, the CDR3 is TGTGCCAGCAGCTTAACGGGGATGGCGGGGGATACGCAGTATTTT.